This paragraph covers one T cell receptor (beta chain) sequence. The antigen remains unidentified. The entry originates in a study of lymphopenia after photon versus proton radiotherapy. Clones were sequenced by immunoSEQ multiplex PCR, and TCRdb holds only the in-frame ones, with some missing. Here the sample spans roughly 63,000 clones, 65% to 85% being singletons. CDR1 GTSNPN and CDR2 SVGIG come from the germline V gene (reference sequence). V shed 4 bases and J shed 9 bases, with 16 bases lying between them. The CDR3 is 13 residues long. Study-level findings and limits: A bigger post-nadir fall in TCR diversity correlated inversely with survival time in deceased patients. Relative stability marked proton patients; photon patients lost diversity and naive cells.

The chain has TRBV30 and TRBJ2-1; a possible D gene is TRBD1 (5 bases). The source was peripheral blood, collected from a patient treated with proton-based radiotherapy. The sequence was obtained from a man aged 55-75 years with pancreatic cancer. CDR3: CAWTPGRKGEQFF. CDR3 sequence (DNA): TGTGCCTGGACCCCAGGGCGAAAGGGTGAGCAGTTCTTC.